The subject of this entry is one T cell receptor (beta chain). Authors' analysis steps: Amplifying reference gene primers gave estimates of nucleated cell counts. Sequenced by immunoSEQ multiplex PCR; TCRdb stores in-frame clones only, minus some. V, J and clone size were drawn from that table, and D and trimming were deduced from the DNA. The sample shows some 150,000 clones, about 85% of them seen only once. The CDR3 loop spans 16 amino acids. The data originate from a study of blood T cell repertoires in COVID-19. Study background: Spain, Italy and the United States supplied samples that represented acute and convalescent COVID-19. In each case, the material was cDNA or gDNA derived from T cells, B-cell-depleted T cells, or PBMCs.

Material: peripheral blood. The chain couples TRBV1 to TRBJ1-1. TRBV1 is a pseudogene locus. The TCR was taken from a man aged 40-55 years with acute or convalescent COVID-19. CDR3 DNA: TGCACCAGCAGCCAAGATCCGGGCGGCGGGAGGACTGAAGCTTTCTTT. It is translated as CTSSQDPGGGRTEAFF.